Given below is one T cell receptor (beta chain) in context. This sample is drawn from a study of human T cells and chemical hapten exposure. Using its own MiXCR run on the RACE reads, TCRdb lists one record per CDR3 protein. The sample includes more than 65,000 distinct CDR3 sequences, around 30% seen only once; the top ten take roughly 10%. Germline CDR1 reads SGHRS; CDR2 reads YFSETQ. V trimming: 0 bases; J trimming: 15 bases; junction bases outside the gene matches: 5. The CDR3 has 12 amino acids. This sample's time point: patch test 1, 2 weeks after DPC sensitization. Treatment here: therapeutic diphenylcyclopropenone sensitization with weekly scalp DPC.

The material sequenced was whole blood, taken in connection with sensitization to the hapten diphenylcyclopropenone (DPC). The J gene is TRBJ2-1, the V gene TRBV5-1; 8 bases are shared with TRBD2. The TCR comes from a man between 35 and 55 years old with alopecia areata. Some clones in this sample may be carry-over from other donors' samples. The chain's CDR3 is CASSLESGGTFF. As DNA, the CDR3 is TGCGCCAGCAGCTTGGAAAGCGGGGGTACGTTCTTC. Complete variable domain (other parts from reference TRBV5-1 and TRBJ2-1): KAGVTQTPRYLIKTRGQQVTLSCSPISGHRSVSWYQQTPGQGLQFLFEYFSETQRNKGNFPGRFSGRQFSNSRSEMNVSTLELGDSALYLCASSLESGGTFFGPGTRLTVL.